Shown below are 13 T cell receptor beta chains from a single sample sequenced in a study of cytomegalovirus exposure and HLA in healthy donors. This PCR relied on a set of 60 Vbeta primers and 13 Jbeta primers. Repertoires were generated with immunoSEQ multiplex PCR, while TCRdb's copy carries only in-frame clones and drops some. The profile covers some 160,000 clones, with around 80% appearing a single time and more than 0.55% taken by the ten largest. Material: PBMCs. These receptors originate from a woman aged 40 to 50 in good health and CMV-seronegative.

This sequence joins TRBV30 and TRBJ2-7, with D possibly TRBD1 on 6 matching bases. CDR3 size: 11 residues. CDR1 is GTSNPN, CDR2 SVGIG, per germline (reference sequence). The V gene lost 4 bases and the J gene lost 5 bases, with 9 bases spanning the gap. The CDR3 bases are TGTGCCTGGACCCCAGGGGACGAGCAGTACTTC. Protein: CAWTPGDEQYF.

CDR3 in DNA: TGTGCCAGTAGTAAGACAGGGAGCCTGAACACTGAAGCTTTCTTT. Protein product: CASSKTGSLNTEAFF. The chain links TRBV19 to TRBJ1-1, with 7 nucleotides matching TRBD1. The CDR3 loop spans 15 amino acids. Germline CDR1 is LNHDA and CDR2 is SQIVND (reference sequence). J was trimmed by 0 bases and V by 4 bases; bases with no gene match: 5.

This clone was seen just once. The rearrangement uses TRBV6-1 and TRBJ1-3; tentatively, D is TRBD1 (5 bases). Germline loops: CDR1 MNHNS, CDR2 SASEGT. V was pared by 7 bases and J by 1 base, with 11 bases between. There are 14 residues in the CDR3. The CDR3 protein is CASTDQGSGNTIYF. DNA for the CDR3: TGTGCCAGCACTGACCAGGGATCTGGAAACACCATATATTTT.

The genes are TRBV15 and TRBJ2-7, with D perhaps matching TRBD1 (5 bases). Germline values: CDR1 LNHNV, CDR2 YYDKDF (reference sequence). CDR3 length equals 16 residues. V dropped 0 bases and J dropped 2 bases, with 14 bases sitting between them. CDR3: CATSRDRAGKTYEQYF. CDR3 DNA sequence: TGTGCCACCAGCAGAGATAGGGCAGGGAAAACCTACGAGCAGTACTTC.

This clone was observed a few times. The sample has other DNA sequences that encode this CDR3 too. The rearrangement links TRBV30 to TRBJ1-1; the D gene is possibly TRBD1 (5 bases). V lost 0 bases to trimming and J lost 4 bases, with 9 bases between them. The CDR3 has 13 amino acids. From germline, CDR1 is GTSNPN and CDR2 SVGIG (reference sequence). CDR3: CAWSVGEGTEAFF. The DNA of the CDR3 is TGTGCCTGGAGTGTAGGGGAAGGCACTGAAGCTTTCTTT.

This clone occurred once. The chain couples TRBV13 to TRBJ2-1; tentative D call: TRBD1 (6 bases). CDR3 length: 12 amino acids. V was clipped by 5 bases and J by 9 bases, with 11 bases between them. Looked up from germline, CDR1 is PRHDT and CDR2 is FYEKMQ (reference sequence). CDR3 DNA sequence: TGTGCCAGCAGCGCACAGGGTTCTGAGCAGTTCTTC. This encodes CASSAQGSEQFF.

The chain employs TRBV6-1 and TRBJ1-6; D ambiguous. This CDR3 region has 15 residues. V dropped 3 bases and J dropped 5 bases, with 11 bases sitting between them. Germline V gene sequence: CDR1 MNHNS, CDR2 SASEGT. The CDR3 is CASSDLTADNSPLHF. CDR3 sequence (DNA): TGTGCCAGCAGTGATCTAACAGCCGATAATTCACCCCTCCACTTT.

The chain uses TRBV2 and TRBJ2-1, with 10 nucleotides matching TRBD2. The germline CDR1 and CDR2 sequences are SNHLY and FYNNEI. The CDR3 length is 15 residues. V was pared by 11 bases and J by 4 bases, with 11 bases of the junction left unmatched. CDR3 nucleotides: TGTGCCGCCTCAAGCGGGGGGGCAGCGTACAATGAGCAGTTCTTC. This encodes CAASSGGAAYNEQFF.

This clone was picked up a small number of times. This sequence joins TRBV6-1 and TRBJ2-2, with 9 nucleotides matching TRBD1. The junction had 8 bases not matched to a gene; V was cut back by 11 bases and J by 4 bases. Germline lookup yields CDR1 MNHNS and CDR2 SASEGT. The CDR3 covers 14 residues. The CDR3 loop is CAGGDRAVTGELFF. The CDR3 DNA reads TGTGCCGGGGGGGACAGGGCGGTCACCGGGGAGCTGTTTTTT.

CDR3 loop: CASGLGVQETQYF. In DNA form, the CDR3 reads TGTGCTAGTGGTTTAGGGGTTCAAGAGACCCAGTACTTC. The genes are TRBV12-5 and TRBJ2-5, with a weak D call TRBD1 (5 bases). CDR1 and CDR2 (germline): LGHNT, FRNRAP. This CDR3 is 13 amino acids long. V lost 3 bases and J lost 2, with 7 bases in between. Based on the CDR3 plus reference TRBV12-5 and TRBJ2-5, the full variable domain is DARVTQTPRHKVTEMGQEVTMRCQPILGHNTVFWYRQTMMQGLELLAYFRNRAPLDDSGMPKDRFSAEMPDATLATLKIQPSEPRDSAVYFCASGLGVQETQYFGPGTRLLVL.

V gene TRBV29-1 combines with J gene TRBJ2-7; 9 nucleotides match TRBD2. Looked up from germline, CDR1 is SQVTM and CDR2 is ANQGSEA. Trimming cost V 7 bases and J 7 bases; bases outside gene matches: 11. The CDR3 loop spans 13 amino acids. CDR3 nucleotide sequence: TGCAGCGGAAGACTAGCGGCCTCTAAAGAGCAGTACTTC. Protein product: CSGRLAASKEQYF.

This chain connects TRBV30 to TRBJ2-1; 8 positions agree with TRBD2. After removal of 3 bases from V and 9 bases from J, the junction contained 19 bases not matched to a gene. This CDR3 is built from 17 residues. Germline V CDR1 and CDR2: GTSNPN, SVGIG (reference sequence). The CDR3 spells CAWSVKLPGLGGGEQFF. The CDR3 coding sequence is TGTGCCTGGAGCGTTAAATTACCGGGACTAGGGGGTGGTGAGCAGTTCTTC. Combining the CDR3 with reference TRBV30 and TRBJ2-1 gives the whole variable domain SQTIHQWPATLVQPVGSPLSLECTVEGTSNPNLYWYRQAAGRGLQLLFYSVGIGQISSEVPQNLSASRPQDRQFILSSKKLLLSDSGFYLCAWSVKLPGLGGGEQFFGPGTRLTVL.

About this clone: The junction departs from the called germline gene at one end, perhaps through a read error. The CDR3 coding sequence is TGTGCCAGCAGTTCCTCTGAGGAACCACTCTTC. It codes for CASSSSEEPLF. The genes are TRBV28 and TRBJ2-1; D uncertain. The length of the CDR3 is 11 residues. Looked up from germline, CDR1 is MDHEN and CDR2 is SYDVKM.